A selection of T cell receptor beta chains follows, all from one sample in a study of early T cells in non-severe SARS-CoV-2 infection. TCRdb reprocessed the 5' RACE reads via MiXCR and lists one record per CDR3 protein. The sample contains about 100,000 distinct CDR3 sequences, about 13% of which appear only once. The specimen sequenced was whole blood. Receptors originate from an adult who was a healthcare worker with PCR-confirmed SARS-CoV-2 infection or an uninfected control (not recorded which). Both conserved end residues are part of each CDR3. D genes are given only for firm matches. The size of a clone is reported for some rows only, either as once, few or many, or as a class for expanded clones.

v_call	d_call	j_call	clone_size	cdr3_nt	cdr3_aa
TRBV9	NA	TRBJ2-7	NA	TGTGCCAGCAGCCCCAGTGCGACAGCAAAGCAGTACTTC	CASSPSATAKQYF
TRBV6-1	TRBD1	TRBJ1-1	NA	TGTGCCAGCATTTCCCGTCGCGGGACAGGGGGCACTGAAGTTTTCTTT	CASISRRGTGGTEVFF
TRBV7-9	NA	TRBJ2-3	NA	TGTGCCAGCAGCTCCCCCACAGATACGCAGTATTTT	CASSSPTDTQYF
TRBV5-1	NA	TRBJ2-3	NA	TGCGCCAGCAGCTTGGATGGCAGGGTCAGCACAGATACGCAGTATTTT	CASSLDGRVSTDTQYF
TRBV4-2	TRBD1	TRBJ1-2	many	TGTGCCAGCAGTCAATCGGACAGGGTCAACTATGGCTACACCTTC	CASSQSDRVNYGYTF
TRBV5-1	NA	TRBJ1-6	NA	TGCGCCAGCAGCTGGACGGGGCAGGGAAGGTCACCCCTCCACTTT	CASSWTGQGRSPLHF
TRBV12-3/TRBV12-4	TRBD1	TRBJ1-1	NA	TGTGCCAGCAGTCCTAAACAGGGGGTAGGGACTGAAGCTTTCTTT	CASSPKQGVGTEAFF
TRBV9	NA	TRBJ2-1	NA	TGTGCCAGCAGCGTAGATTCGAGGGGGGAGGCTGAGCAGTTCTTC	CASSVDSRGEAEQFF
TRBV21-1	NA	TRBJ1-1	few	TGTGCCAGCGTGCATACCACTGAAGCTTTCTTT	CASVHTTEAFF
TRBV4-1	NA	TRBJ1-4	NA	TGCGCCAGCAGCCAAGTAGTGTCTAATGAAAAACTGTTTTTT	CASSQVVSNEKLFF
TRBV20-1	TRBD2	TRBJ2-1	NA	TGCAGTGCTAGACGAGGGACTAGCTCCTACAATGAGCAGTTCTTC	CSARRGTSSYNEQFF